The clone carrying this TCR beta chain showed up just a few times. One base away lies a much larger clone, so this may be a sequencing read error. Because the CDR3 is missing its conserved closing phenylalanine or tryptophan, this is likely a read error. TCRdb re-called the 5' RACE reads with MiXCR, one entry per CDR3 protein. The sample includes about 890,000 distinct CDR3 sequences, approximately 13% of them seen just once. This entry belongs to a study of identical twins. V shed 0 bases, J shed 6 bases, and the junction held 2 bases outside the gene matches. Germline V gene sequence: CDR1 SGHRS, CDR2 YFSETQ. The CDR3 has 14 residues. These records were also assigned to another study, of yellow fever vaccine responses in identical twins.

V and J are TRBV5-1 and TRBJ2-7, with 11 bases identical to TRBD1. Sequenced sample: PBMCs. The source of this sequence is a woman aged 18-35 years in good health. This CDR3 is CASSLAGTGGEQYD. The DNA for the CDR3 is TGCGCCAGCAGCTTGGCCGGGACAGGGGGCGAGCAGTACGAC.